This T cell receptor (beta chain) was recovered during a study of Ad26.COV2.S vaccination and SARS-CoV-2 variants. Study results and caveats: Breadth measured for non-spike TCRs was similar across vaccine and placebo recipients. Higher spike-specific TCR breadth was found in vaccine recipients than in placebo recipients. There was a possibility that the TCR breadth and depth analyses underestimated total T cell responses.

This clone was detected only once. The antigen remains undetermined. Profiling relied on immunoSEQ multiplex PCR, and the TCRdb table lists in-frame clones only, not all of them. Of fewer than 600,000 clones detected, about 89% appear once; the ten largest clones hold 1.7%. Trimming cost V 4 bases and J 3 bases; bases outside gene matches: 6. The CDR3 is 15 residues long. Germline values: CDR1 SGHAT, CDR2 FQDESV (reference sequence). The sample's treatment: around 19 received Ad26.COV2.S at low or high dose, single or two shots; about 5 received placebo; per-sample allocation not given. Day 63 after the first vaccine or placebo injection was the time point for sampling.

The rearrangement joins TRBV11-1 to TRBJ2-5; 9 bases align to TRBD1. Sequencing used peripheral blood, obtained in a trial of Ad26.COV2.S vaccine versus placebo. The clonotype comes from a person between 18 and 65 years old who received the Ad26.COV2.S COVID-19 vaccine or a placebo. CDR3 residues: CASSSGQGPEETQYF. The CDR3 nucleotides read TGTGCCAGCAGCTCGGGACAGGGACCCGAAGAGACCCAGTACTTC.